A selection of T cell receptor beta chains follows, all from one sample in a study of vaccination effects on CD4 cells after COVID-19. Libraries were prepared by immunoSEQ multiplex PCR; TCRdb keeps only in-frame clonotypes and omits some of them. The repertoire has approximately 61,000 clones, less than 80% of them found once; the top ten carry 0.95% to 1.5%. Their cognate antigens are unknown. The sequenced sample was CD4+ T cells from PBMCs cultured with HCoV-229E spike peptides, obtained after COVID-19 vaccination. These TCRs come from a human donor who received a COVID-19 vaccine. Both conserved end residues are part of each CDR3. D genes are given only for firm matches. A clone size is listed for some rows: how often the clone was seen (once, few, many), or a class if it is expanded.

j_call | clone_size | v_call | d_call | cdr3_nt | cdr3_aa
TRBJ2-6 | . | TRBV19 | . | TGTGCCAGTAGTCTTCCGGGGGCGCGGGGGGCCAACGTCCTGACTTTC | CASSLPGARGANVLTF
TRBJ2-5 | . | TRBV5-6 | TRBD1 | TGTGCCAGCAGCGCACCACAGGGGGCTGGGGAGACCCAGTACTTC | CASSAPQGAGETQYF
TRBJ2-5 | . | TRBV6-2/TRBV6-3 | TRBD2 | TGTGCCAGCAGTTACGAGGGATCTAGCGGGGAAGAGACCCAGTACTTC | CASSYEGSSGEETQYF
TRBJ1-1 | . | TRBV7-9 | TRBD1 | TGTGCCAGCAGCTCCCTGGACAGGGGGGCAGCGAACACTGAAGCTTTCTTT | CASSSLDRGAANTEAFF
TRBJ1-1 | . | TRBV6-5 | . | TGTGCCAGCGGCGAGTTCCTGGGCACTGAAGCTTTCTTT | CASGEFLGTEAFF
TRBJ2-2 | medium-sized | TRBV6-5 | . | TGTGCCAGCAGTTACCACAGGGATATGGCCGGGGAGCTGTTTTTT | CASSYHRDMAGELFF
TRBJ2-6 | . | TRBV9 | . | TGTGCCAGCAGCGTTACTAGCTCTGGGGCCAACGTCCTGACTTTC | CASSVTSSGANVLTF
TRBJ2-3 | . | TRBV10-1 | . | TGCGCCAGCAGTGAGGCAGGTGGAGATACGCAGTATTTT | CASSEAGGDTQYF
TRBJ2-5 | . | TRBV18 | . | TGTGCCAGCTCACCACCCGCGCAGCGCCAAGAGACCCAGTACTTC | CASSPPAQRQETQYF
TRBJ2-1 | . | TRBV5-1 | TRBD1 | TGCGCCAGCAGCTTGGCATCCGGGACAGCAAACAATGAGCAGTTCTTC | CASSLASGTANNEQFF
TRBJ1-2 | . | TRBV29-1 | TRBD1 | TGCAGCGTCGTCCCGGGACAGGGTTCGTACGGCTACACCTTC | CSVVPGQGSYGYTF
TRBJ2-1 | . | TRBV6-5 | . | TGTGCCAGCAGACTAGACAGATCCTACAATGAGCAGTTCTTC | CASRLDRSYNEQFF
TRBJ1-2 | . | TRBV6-5 | . | TGTGCCAGCAGTCCGGGAACCTATGGCTACACCTTC | CASSPGTYGYTF
TRBJ1-2 | . | TRBV12-3/TRBV12-4 | TRBD1 | TGTGCCAGCAGTTTAAGGGGACAGTGGGGCTACACCTTC | CASSLRGQWGYTF
TRBJ1-5 | . | TRBV2 | TRBD1 | TGTGCCAGCAGTGGAGGGACAGTCAGCAATCAGCCCCAGCATTTT | CASSGGTVSNQPQHF
TRBJ1-2 | . | TRBV7-9 | . | TGTGCCAGCAGCCCTAGGGCAGGGAGTGGCTACACCTTC | CASSPRAGSGYTF
TRBJ1-2 | . | TRBV7-9 | . | TGTGCCAGCAGCTTCGAGGTGCCGGGGCCGGGAGGCTACACCTTC | CASSFEVPGPGGYTF
TRBJ2-3 | . | TRBV3-1/TRBV3-2 | TRBD2 | TGTGCCAGCTCGGGACTAGTGAGGTCAGATACGCAGTATTTT | CASSGLVRSDTQYF
TRBJ1-2 | . | TRBV2 | . | TGTGCCAGCAGCCGAGATCTCGGGGGGGAGGGAGGCTACACCTTC | CASSRDLGGEGGYTF
TRBJ2-2 | . | TRBV19 | TRBD2 | TGTGCCAGTAGTCGGGCAATAGCGGGGGGGCTCAGCACCGGGGAGCTGTTTTTT | CASSRAIAGGLSTGELFF
TRBJ2-2 | . | TRBV7-8 | TRBD2 | TGTGCCAACCAAAAAGCGGGGGAAACCGGGGAGCTGTTTTTT | CANQKAGETGELFF
TRBJ1-5 | . | TRBV19 | . | TGTGCCAGTAGTCCGGGGTTTGGGCAGCCCCAGCATTTT | CASSPGFGQPQHF
TRBJ2-6 | . | TRBV7-2 | . | TGTGCCAGCAGTCCCCTAGGGGGGGCCAACGTCCTGACTTTC | CASSPLGGANVLTF
TRBJ2-5 | . | TRBV7-2 | TRBD2 | TGTGCCAGCAGCGTCCCGGGACTAGAGCGAGAGACCCAGTACTTC | CASSVPGLERETQYF
TRBJ2-5 | once | TRBV5-1 | . | TGCGCCAGCAGCGCCGGACCCGGGGAGACCCAGTACTTC | CASSAGPGETQYF